This T cell receptor (beta chain) comes out of a study of technical replicates of blood from a few donors. This clone was counted between two and nine times. Here immunoSEQ multiplex PCR was the method, and the copy in TCRdb shows in-frame clones only, minus some. The sample holds about 66,000 clones; approximately 90% are singletons and the top ten take about 4.6%. Trimming removed 0 bases from V and 4 bases from J; junction bases left unmatched: 7. This CDR3 has 16 residues. In germline, CDR1 is LGHNA, CDR2 YSLEER. Sequenced input: PBMCs. The receptor comes from a human donor in good health. Some clones in this sample may be carry-over from other donors' samples. The chain links TRBV4-3 to TRBJ1-1; TRBD1 matches at 8 bases. The CDR3 region has the DNA TGCGCCAGCAGCCAAGACCCCGGAACAGGGGGCACTGAAGCTTTCTTT. As protein: CASSQDPGTGGTEAFF.